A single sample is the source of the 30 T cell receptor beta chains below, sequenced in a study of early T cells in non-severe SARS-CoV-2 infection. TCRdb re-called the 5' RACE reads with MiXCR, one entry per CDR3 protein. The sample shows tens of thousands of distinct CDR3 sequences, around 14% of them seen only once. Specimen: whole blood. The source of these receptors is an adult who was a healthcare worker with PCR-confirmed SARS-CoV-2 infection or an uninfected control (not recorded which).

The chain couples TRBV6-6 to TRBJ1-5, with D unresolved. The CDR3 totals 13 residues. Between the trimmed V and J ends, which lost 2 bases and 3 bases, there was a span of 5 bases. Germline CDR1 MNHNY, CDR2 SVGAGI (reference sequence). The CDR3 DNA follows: TGTGCCAGCAGTTACGAGGCCAATCAGCCCCAGCATTTT. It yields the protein CASSYEANQPQHF.

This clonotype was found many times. Here the CDR3 reads CASSSTDNSPLHF. CDR3 DNA sequence: TGTGCCAGCAGCTCAACAGATAATTCACCCCTCCACTTT. The rearrangement joins TRBV5-6 to TRBJ1-6, with D unclear. This CDR3 region has 13 residues. In germline, CDR1 is SGHDT, CDR2 YYEEEE. Trimming stripped 3 bases from V and 5 bases from J, with 6 bases between. The full variable domain, its missing parts supplied by reference TRBV5-6 and TRBJ1-6, is DAGVTQSPTHLIKTRGQQVTLRCSPKSGHDTVSWYQQALGQGPQFIFQYYEEEERQRGNFPDRFSGHQFPNYSSELNVNALLLGDSALYLCASSSTDNSPLHFGNGTRLTVT.

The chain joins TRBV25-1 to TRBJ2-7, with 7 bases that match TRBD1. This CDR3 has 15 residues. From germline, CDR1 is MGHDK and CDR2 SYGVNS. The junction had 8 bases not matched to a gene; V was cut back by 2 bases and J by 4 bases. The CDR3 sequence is CASSEHDREWYEQYF. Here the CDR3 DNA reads TGTGCCAGCAGTGAACACGACAGGGAGTGGTACGAGCAGTACTTC.

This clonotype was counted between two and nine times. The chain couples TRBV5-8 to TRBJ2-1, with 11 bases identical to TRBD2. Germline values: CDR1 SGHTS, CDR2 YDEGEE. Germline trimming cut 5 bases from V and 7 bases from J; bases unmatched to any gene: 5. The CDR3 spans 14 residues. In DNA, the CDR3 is TGTGCCAGCAGTAGCGGGAGGGCCCATAATGAGCAGTTCTTC. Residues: CASSSGRAHNEQFF.

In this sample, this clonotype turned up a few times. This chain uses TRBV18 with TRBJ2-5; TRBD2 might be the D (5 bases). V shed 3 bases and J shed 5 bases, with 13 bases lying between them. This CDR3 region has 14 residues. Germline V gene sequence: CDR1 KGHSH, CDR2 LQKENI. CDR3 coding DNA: TGTGCCAGCTCACCTAGTGAGGGAGAGGAGACCCAGTACTTC. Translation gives CASSPSEGEETQYF.

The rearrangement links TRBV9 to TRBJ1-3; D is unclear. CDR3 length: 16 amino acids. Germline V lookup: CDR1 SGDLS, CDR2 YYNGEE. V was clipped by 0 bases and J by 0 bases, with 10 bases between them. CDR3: CASSVGQLISGNTIYF. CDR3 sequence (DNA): TGTGCCAGCAGCGTAGGGCAGCTGATCTCTGGAAACACCATATATTTT.

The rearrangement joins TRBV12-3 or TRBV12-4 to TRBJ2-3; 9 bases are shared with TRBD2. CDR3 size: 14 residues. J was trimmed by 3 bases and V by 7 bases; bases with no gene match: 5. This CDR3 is CASKKREETDTQYF. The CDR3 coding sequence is TGTGCCAGCAAAAAGCGGGAGGAGACAGATACGCAGTATTTT.

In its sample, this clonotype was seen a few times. This CDR3 is CASSGGLAGVAYEQYF. In DNA form, the CDR3 reads TGCGCCAGCAGTGGTGGACTAGCGGGAGTAGCCTACGAGCAGTACTTC. The rearrangement links TRBV10-1 to TRBJ2-7; 13 bases line up with TRBD2. The CDR3 covers 16 residues. Germline V gene data show CDR1 as WNHNN and CDR2 as SYGVQD (reference sequence). V trimming: 4 bases; J trimming: 2 bases; junction bases outside the gene matches: 5.

The CDR3 spells CASSPEGGTEAFF. CDR3 DNA sequence: TGTGCCAGCAGTCCCGAAGGGGGCACTGAAGCTTTCTTT. The chain is built from TRBV6-4 and TRBJ1-1; TRBD1 is a possible D gene (6 bases). Germline lookup yields CDR1 MRHNA and CDR2 SNTAGT. The CDR3 has 13 residues. The V gene lost 5 bases and the J gene lost 4 bases, with 11 bases spanning the gap.

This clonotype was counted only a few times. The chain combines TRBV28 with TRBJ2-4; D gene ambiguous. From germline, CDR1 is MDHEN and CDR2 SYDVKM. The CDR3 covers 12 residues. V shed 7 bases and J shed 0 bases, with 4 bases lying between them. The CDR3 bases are TGTGCCAGCACTACAGCCAAAAACATTCAGTACTTC. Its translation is CASTTAKNIQYF.

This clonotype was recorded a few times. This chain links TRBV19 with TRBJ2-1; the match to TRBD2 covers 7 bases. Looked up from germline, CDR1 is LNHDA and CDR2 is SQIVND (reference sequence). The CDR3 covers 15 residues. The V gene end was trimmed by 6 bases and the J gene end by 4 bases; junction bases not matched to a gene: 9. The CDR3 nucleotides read TGTGCCAGTAGAGGCGGGAGTTGGTCTTACAATGAGCAGTTCTTC. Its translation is CASRGGSWSYNEQFF. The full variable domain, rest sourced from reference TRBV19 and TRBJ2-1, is DGGITQSPKYLFRKEGQNVTLSCEQNLNHDAMYWYRQDPGQGLRLIYYSQIVNDFQKGDIAEGYSVSREKKESFPLTVTSAQKNPTAFYLCASRGGSWSYNEQFFGPGTRLTVL.

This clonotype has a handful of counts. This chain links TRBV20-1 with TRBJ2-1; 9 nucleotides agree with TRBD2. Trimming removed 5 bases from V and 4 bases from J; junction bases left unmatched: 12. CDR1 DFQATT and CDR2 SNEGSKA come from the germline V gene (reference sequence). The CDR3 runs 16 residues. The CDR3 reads CSAPIPTSGLYNEQFF. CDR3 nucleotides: TGCAGTGCTCCAATCCCGACTAGCGGCCTGTACAATGAGCAGTTCTTC.

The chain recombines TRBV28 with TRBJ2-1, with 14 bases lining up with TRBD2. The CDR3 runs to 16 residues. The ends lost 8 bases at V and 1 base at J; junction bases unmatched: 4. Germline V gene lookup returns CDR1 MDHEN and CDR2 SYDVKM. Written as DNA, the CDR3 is TGTGCCAGCCGCGGGACTAGCGGGAGTTCCTACAATGAGCAGTTCTTC. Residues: CASRGTSGSSYNEQFF. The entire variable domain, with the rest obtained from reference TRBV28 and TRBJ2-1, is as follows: DVKVTQSSRYLVKRTGEKVFLECVQDMDHENMFWYRQDPGLGLRLIYFSYDVKMKEKGDIPEGYSVSREKKERFSLILESASTNQTSMYLCASRGTSGSSYNEQFFGPGTRLTVL.

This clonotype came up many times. Here the CDR3 reads CASSQDPSTTDTQYF. The CDR3 coding sequence is TGCGCCAGCAGCCAAGACCCTAGTACCACAGATACGCAGTATTTT. V usage is TRBV4-1 and J usage is TRBJ2-3, with D unresolved. CDR3 size: 15 residues. Germline CDR1 MGHRA, CDR2 YSYEKL. The V and J ends lost 0 bases and 2 bases respectively, with 9 bases between them.

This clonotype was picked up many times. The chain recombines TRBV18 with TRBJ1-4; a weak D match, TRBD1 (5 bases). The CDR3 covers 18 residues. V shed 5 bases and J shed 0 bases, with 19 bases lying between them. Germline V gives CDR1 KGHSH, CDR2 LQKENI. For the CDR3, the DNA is TGTGCCAGCTCATTCCGGGACCCCAGTCCGGCAACTAATGAAAAACTGTTTTTT. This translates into CASSFRDPSPATNEKLFF.

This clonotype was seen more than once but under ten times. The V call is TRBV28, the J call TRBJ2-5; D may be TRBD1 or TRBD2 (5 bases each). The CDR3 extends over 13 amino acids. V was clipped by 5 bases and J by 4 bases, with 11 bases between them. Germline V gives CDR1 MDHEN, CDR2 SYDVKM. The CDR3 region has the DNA TGTGCCAGCAGTAGCCGGGACCTAGAGACCCAGTACTTC. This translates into CASSSRDLETQYF.

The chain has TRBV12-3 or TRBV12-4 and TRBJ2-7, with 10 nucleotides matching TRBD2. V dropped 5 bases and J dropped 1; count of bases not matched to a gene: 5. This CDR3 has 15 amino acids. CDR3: CASSPRLAGSYEQYF. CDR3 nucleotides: TGTGCCAGCAGTCCCCGACTAGCGGGTTCCTACGAGCAGTACTTC.

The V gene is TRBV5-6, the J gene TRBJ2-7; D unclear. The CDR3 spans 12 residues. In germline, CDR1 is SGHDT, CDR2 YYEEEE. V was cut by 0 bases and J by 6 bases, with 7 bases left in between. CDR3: CASSLAGFEQYF. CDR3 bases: TGTGCCAGCAGCTTGGCCGGTTTCGAGCAGTACTTC.

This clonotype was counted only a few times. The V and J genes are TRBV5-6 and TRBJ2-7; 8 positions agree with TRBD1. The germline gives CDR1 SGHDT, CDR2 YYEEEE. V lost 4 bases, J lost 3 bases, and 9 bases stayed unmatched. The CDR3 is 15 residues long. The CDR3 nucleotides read TGTGCCAGCAGCAGTACAGGGGGTTCTGGCTACGAGCAGTACTTC. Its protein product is CASSSTGGSGYEQYF.

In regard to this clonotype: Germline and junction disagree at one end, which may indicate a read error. Written as DNA, the CDR3 is TGTGACACCAGTGACCCGACCAGCGCCGGGGAGCTGTTTTTT. It translates to CDTSDPTSAGELFF. The chain employs TRBV24-1 and TRBJ2-2, with no clear D. Germline CDR1 is KGHDR and CDR2 is SFDVKD. The CDR3 is made up of 14 amino acids.

CDR3 residues: CSARPRGSYEQYF. CDR3 coding DNA: TGCAGTGCTAGACCCCGGGGATCCTACGAGCAGTACTTC. The gene calls are TRBV20-1 and TRBJ2-7; tentatively, D is TRBD2 (5 bases). This CDR3 has 13 amino acids. Per the germline V gene, CDR1 is DFQATT and CDR2 is SNEGSKA (reference sequence). The germline V and J ends were trimmed by 2 bases and 1 base, with 9 bases remaining between them.

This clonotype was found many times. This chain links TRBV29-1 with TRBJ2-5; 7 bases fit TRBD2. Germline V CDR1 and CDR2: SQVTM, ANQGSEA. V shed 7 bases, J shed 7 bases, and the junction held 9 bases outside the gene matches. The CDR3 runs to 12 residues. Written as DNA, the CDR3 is TGCAGCGCGACGCCATCGGGAGGGACCCAGTACTTC. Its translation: CSATPSGGTQYF.

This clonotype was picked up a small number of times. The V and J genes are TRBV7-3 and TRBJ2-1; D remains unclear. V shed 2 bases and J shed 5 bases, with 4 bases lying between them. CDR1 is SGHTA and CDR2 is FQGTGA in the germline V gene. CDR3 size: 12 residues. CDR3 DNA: TGTGCCAGCAGCTTACGGGACAATGAGCAGTTCTTC. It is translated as CASSLRDNEQFF.

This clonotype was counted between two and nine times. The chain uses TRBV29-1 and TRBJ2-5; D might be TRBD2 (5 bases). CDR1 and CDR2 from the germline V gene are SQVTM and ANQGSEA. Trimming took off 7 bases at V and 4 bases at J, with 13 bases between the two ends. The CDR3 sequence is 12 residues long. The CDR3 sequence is CSGERRGETQYF. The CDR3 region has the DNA TGCAGCGGGGAGAGGCGTGGAGAGACCCAGTACTTC.

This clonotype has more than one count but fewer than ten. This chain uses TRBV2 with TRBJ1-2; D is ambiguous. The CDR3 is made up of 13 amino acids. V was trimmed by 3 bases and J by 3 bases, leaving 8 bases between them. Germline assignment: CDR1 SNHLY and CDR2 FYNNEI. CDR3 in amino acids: CASSEDGHYGYTF. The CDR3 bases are TGTGCCAGCAGTGAGGACGGTCACTATGGCTACACCTTC.

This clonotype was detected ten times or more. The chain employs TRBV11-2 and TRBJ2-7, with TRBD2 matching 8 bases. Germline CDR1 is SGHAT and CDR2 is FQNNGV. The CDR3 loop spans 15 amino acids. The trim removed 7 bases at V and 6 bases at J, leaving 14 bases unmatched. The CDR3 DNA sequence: TGTGCCAGCACCCCGGGAGCGGGAGAATTCCGCGAGCAGTACTTC. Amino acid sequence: CASTPGAGEFREQYF.

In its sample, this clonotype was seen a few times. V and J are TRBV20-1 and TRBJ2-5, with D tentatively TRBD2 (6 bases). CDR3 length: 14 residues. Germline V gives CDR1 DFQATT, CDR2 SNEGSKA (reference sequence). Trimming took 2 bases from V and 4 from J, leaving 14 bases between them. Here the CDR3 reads CSARNGGVGETQYF. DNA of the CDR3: TGCAGTGCTAGAAACGGAGGGGTCGGAGAGACCCAGTACTTC.

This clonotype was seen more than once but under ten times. CDR3 amino acids: CASANLAGNNEQFF. CDR3 nucleotide sequence: TGTGCCAGCGCAAACCTAGCGGGGAACAATGAGCAGTTCTTC. The V call is TRBV12-3 or TRBV12-4, the J call TRBJ2-1, with 9 nucleotides matching TRBD2. The CDR3 covers 14 residues. After removal of 8 bases from V and 5 bases from J, the junction contained 7 bases not matched to a gene.

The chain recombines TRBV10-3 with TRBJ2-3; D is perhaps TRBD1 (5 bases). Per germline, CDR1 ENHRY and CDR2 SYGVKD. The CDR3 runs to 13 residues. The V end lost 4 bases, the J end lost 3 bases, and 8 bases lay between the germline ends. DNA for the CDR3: TGTGCCATCAGTGCCCAGGGAACAGATACGCAGTATTTT. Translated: CAISAQGTDTQYF.

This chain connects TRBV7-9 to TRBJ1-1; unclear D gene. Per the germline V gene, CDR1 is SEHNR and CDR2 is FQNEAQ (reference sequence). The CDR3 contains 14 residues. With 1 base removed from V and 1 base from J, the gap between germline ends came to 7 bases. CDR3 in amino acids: CASSLESGNTEAFF. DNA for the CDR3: TGTGCCAGCAGCTTAGAATCAGGGAACACTGAAGCTTTCTTT.